The rows below give T cell receptor beta chains drawn from one sample of a study of OX40 agonist ivuxolimab in advanced cancers. The assay was immunoSEQ multiplex PCR, and TCRdb's table has in-frame clones only and misses some. The data contain 70,000 or so clones, 80% of them singletons. This sample comprised CD4+ or CD8+ T cells sorted from blood, obtained in a trial of the OX40 agonist ivuxolimab. The receptors were gathered from an adult with an advanced solid tumor such as melanoma, head and neck, liver or kidney cancer. The CDR3 runs from the conserved cysteine through the conserved F or W. A D gene is named only where the DNA matches it firmly. Clone sizes are given selectively: once, few, many, or a class where the clone is expanded.

>TRBV5-1|TRBD1|once|TRBJ2-7
TGCGCCAGCAAGACCGGGACAGGTTCGGTCGAGCAGTACTTC
CASKTGTGSVEQYF
>TRBV27|.|.|TRBJ1-1
TGTGCCAGCCAGCTACGGAGGAACACTGAAGCTTTCTTT
CASQLRRNTEAFF
>TRBV5-4|.|.|TRBJ1-2
TGTGCCAGCAGCTTTATGCTAGGGCTCTCTGGCTACACCTTC
CASSFMLGLSGYTF
>TRBV10-3|.|.|TRBJ1-2
TGTGCCATCAGTGAGTCGAGTGGTGGCTACACCTTC
CAISESSGGYTF
>TRBV2|TRBD1|.|TRBJ2-5
TGTGCCAGCAAATGGGACAGGGGAGTAGAGACCCAGTACTTC
CASKWDRGVETQYF
>TRBV29-1|.|.|TRBJ1-2
TGCAGCGTTGAAGACCCGACTGGCTACACCTTC
CSVEDPTGYTF
>TRBV6-6|.|.|TRBJ1-1
TGTGCCAGCAGTTACCCGGGGGCCACTGAAGCTTTCTTT
CASSYPGATEAFF
>TRBV29-1|.|few|TRBJ2-7
TGCAGCGTCACTATAGGGGTGAGCTCCTACGAGCAGTACTTC
CSVTIGVSSYEQYF
>TRBV30|.|.|TRBJ2-7
TGTGCCTGGAGTGGACGAATAGGGGCTACGGGGCAGTACTTC
CAWSGRIGATGQYF
>TRBV18|TRBD2|few|TRBJ2-7
TGTGCCAGCTCACCACTGGGACTAGCAACCTACGAGCAGTACTTC
CASSPLGLATYEQYF
>TRBV5-1|.|.|TRBJ2-1
TGCGCCAGCAGCTTGTACCTGGGGTACAATGAGCAGTTCTTC
CASSLYLGYNEQFF
>TRBV6-1|TRBD1|.|TRBJ2-7
TGTGCCAGCAGTGAAGCGTATGGAAGGACAGGGCCCCTCGAGCAGTACTTC
CASSEAYGRTGPLEQYF
>TRBV19|.|.|TRBJ2-7
TGTGCCAGTAGTAACGGCCGGCGCTACGAGCAGTACTTC
CASSNGRRYEQYF
>TRBV30|.|few|TRBJ1-2
TGTGCCTGGAGTGTACGATGGAGGGACGGCTACACCTTC
CAWSVRWRDGYTF
>TRBV11-2|.|many|TRBJ1-2
TGTGCCAGCAGCCCCGACAGCCGATATGGCTACACCTTC
CASSPDSRYGYTF
>TRBV27|.|.|TRBJ1-1
TGTGCCAGCAGAAGGGGGGGCGCTAACGGTGAAGCTTTCTTT
CASRRGGANGEAFF
>TRBV6-1|.|.|TRBJ1-5
TGTGCCACCACTAGAGGGGAATTCAATCAGCCCCAGCATTTT
CATTRGEFNQPQHF